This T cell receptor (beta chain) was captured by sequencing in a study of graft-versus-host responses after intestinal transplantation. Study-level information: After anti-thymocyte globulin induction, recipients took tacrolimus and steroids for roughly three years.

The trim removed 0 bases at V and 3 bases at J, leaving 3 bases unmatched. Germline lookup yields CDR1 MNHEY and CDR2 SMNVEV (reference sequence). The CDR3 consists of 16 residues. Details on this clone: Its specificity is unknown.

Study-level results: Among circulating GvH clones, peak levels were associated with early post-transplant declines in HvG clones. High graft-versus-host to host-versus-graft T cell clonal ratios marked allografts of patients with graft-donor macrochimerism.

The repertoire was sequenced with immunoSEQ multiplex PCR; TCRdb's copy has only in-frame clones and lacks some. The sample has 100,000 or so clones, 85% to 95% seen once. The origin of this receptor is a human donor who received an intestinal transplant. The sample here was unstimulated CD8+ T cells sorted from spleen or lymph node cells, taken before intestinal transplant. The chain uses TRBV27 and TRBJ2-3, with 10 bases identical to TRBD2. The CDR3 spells CASSLSSGGLTDTQYF. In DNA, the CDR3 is TGTGCCAGCAGTTTATCTAGCGGGGGGTTAACAGATACGCAGTATTTT.